The 32 T cell receptor beta chains below come from one sample, sequenced in a study of T cells in Graves' hyperthyroidism and ophthalmopathy (dated by TCRdb to about 2019). The library was obtained by multiplex PCR. These reads were obtained on an Illumina HiSeq 2000. The TCR beta CDR3 regions were amplified from the RNA transcripts. A first-round RT-PCR of the TCR CDR3 used the HTBI primer set with the Qiagen OneStep RT-PCR kit. TCRdb reran the public reads through fastp at Q25 and MiXCR, keeping productive beta chains. Every entry covers one CDR3 protein and lists the most common genes and DNA from its rows. This sample comprises some 560,000 distinct CDR3 sequences, less than 15% of them detected only once. The biggest ten clones account for approximately 15% of the sample. Material for sequencing was blood. Receptors were obtained from a middle-aged woman with Graves' hyperthyroidism.

This chain links TRBV4-1 with TRBJ1-4, with 8 bases lining up with TRBD1. This CDR3 has 16 residues. V dropped 8 bases and J dropped 3; count of bases not matched to a gene: 11. From germline, CDR1 is MGHRA and CDR2 YSYEKL. The CDR3 coding sequence is TGCGCCAGCGGCCCTTCCGACAGGGGAGCTAATGAAAAACTGTTTTTT. It translates to CASGPSDRGANEKLFF.

This clonotype was seen many times. This chain links TRBV5-1 with TRBJ1-2; D gene ambiguous. Deletions cut 4 bases from V and 0 bases from J, with 10 bases between. This CDR3 has 14 residues. Germline values: CDR1 SGHRS, CDR2 YFSETQ. This chain's CDR3 is CASSLPSTNYGYTF. The CDR3 nucleotides read TGCGCCAGCAGCCTTCCTTCCACTAACTATGGCTACACCTTC.

This clonotype was recorded many times. This chain connects TRBV11-2 to TRBJ2-5; D uncertain. In germline, CDR1 is SGHAT, CDR2 FQNNGV. The CDR3 covers 13 residues. With 1 base removed from V and 10 bases from J, the gap between germline ends came to 13 bases. The CDR3 DNA reads TGTGCCAGCAGCTTAGGGCAGGACGGCGACCAGTACTTC. As protein: CASSLGQDGDQYF.

The V call is TRBV7-9, the J call TRBJ2-1, with TRBD2 matching over 7 bases. With 5 bases clipped from V and 4 bases from J, the junction kept 8 bases outside the gene matches. CDR3 length equals 15 residues. In germline, CDR1 is SEHNR, CDR2 FQNEAQ (reference sequence). CDR3 sequence: CASSDNLGRYNEQFF. Written as DNA, the CDR3 is TGTGCCAGCAGCGATAACCTCGGGAGGTACAATGAGCAGTTCTTC.

This clonotype has just a few counts. V usage is TRBV19 and J usage is TRBJ1-1, with 8 positions matching TRBD1. The CDR3 sequence is 14 residues long. CDR1 is LNHDA and CDR2 is SQIVND in the germline V gene (reference sequence). V shed 4 bases and J 1 base; nucleotides not matched to a gene: 2. CDR3 DNA: TGTGCCAGTAGTACGGACAGGGCGAACACTGAAGCTTTCTTT. Translation: CASSTDRANTEAFF.

This clonotype was counted a few times. The rearrangement links TRBV28 to TRBJ1-3, with D unclear. V lost 3 bases and J 0 bases, leaving 12 bases between the germline ends. Germline CDR1 reads MDHEN; CDR2 reads SYDVKM. The CDR3 has 16 residues. The CDR3 reads CASSLSGLISGNTIYF. DNA of the CDR3: TGTGCCAGCAGTTTGTCAGGATTAATCTCTGGAAACACCATATATTTT.

This clonotype has ten or more counts. V and J are TRBV12-5 and TRBJ2-1; possibly TRBD2 for D (5 bases). This CDR3 is built from 13 residues. Trimming shortened V by 5 bases and J by 4 bases, and 9 bases separated the two germline ends. Germline V gives CDR1 LGHNT, CDR2 FRNRAP. The CDR3 coding sequence is TGTGCTAGTGGTCAAACTAGGTACAATGAGCAGTTCTTC. Translating it yields CASGQTRYNEQFF.

The table lists this clonotype with many counts. The chain combines TRBV12-3 or TRBV12-4 with TRBJ2-2; 8 positions agree with TRBD1. The V and J ends lost 6 bases and 5 bases, in that order; junction bases with no gene match: 8. The CDR3 consists of 15 residues. CDR3 sequence (DNA): TGTGCCAGCAGGTCGACAGGGGCTTGGACCGGGGAGCTGTTTTTT. Its protein is CASRSTGAWTGELFF.

In its sample, this clonotype was seen a few times. The chain uses TRBV30 and TRBJ2-7; D may be TRBD1 (6 bases). From germline, CDR1 is GTSNPN and CDR2 SVGIG (reference sequence). This CDR3 region has 15 residues. Deletions cut 0 bases from V and 0 bases from J, with 12 bases between. CDR3 loop: CAWSVSGHRSYEQYF. The CDR3 DNA reads TGTGCCTGGAGTGTATCGGGACATCGCTCCTACGAGCAGTACTTC.

The chain carries TRBV4-1 and TRBJ1-1, with D maybe TRBD1 (5 bases). CDR1 and CDR2 from the germline V gene are MGHRA and YSYEKL. Trimming removed 0 bases at V and 6 bases at J, with 11 bases between. This CDR3 has 14 amino acids. Here the CDR3 DNA reads TGCGCCAGCAGCCAAGAGCCAGGGATCGCTGAAGCTTTCTTT. This translates into CASSQEPGIAEAFF.

The chain links TRBV3-1 to TRBJ2-3; 7 bases fit TRBD1. This CDR3 is built from 14 residues. Germline CDR1 is LGHDT and CDR2 is YNNKEL (reference sequence). V lost 10 bases, J lost 4 bases, and 11 bases stayed unmatched. The CDR3: CATAAATGADTQYF. As DNA, the CDR3 is TGTGCCACCGCCGCGGCAACAGGGGCAGATACGCAGTATTTT.

At least ten counts were recorded for this clonotype. The V gene is TRBV28, the J gene TRBJ2-1, with 8 bases aligning to TRBD1. Germline CDR1 MDHEN, CDR2 SYDVKM. The CDR3 spans 15 residues. V lost 5 bases to trimming and J lost 7 bases; unmatched junction nucleotides: 10. As DNA, the CDR3 is TGTGCCAGCAGTACCTCCGGGACAGGCTCAAATGAGCAGTTCTTC. It translates to CASSTSGTGSNEQFF.

Details on this clonotype: This may arise from a read error, as a much more abundant clone is one base away. This CDR3 is missing its conserved last phenylalanine or tryptophan, likely due to a read error. The V and J genes are TRBV6-1 and TRBJ1-5; 9 bases align to TRBD1. Germline CDR1 and CDR2: MNHNS and SASEGT. The V segment lost 6 bases and the J segment 4 bases; nucleotides outside the gene matches: 1. The CDR3 runs to 13 residues. CDR3 coding DNA: TGTGCCAGCAGACAGGGGGCGAATCAGCCCCAGCATCTT. Translation: CASRQGANQPQHL.

This clonotype was seen at least ten times. The chain employs TRBV7-2 and TRBJ2-7, with TRBD2 identical over 12 bases. This CDR3 has 15 residues. V was clipped by 0 bases and J by 3 bases; unmatched bases: 0. Germline V gene sequence: CDR1 SGHTA, CDR2 FQGNSA. For the CDR3, the DNA is TGTGCCAGCAGCTTAGCACTAGCGGGAGGCTACGAGCAGTACTTC. It encodes CASSLALAGGYEQYF.

This clonotype was seen a few times. The genes are TRBV11-2 and TRBJ2-5; 8 bases map to TRBD2. Per the germline V gene, CDR1 is SGHAT and CDR2 is FQNNGV. The CDR3 contains 14 residues. The V segment lost 3 bases and the J segment 3 bases; nucleotides outside the gene matches: 3. The CDR3 loop is CASSLAGGKETQYF. In nucleotides, the CDR3 is TGTGCCAGCAGCTTGGCGGGAGGAAAAGAGACCCAGTACTTC.

Many counts were recorded for this clonotype. The chain couples TRBV6-5 to TRBJ2-7; D might be TRBD2 (6 bases). CDR3 length: 14 amino acids. Germline CDR1 and CDR2: MNHEY and SVGAGI. Deletions cut 2 bases from V and 3 bases from J, with 11 bases between. The CDR3 bases are TGTGCCAGCAGTTACGCGGGGAGAGTCTACGAGCAGTACTTC. Its protein product is CASSYAGRVYEQYF.

This clonotype came up a few times. The chain recombines TRBV29-1 with TRBJ1-5, with no clear D. This CDR3 spans 13 amino acids. V gave up 4 bases and J gave up 4 bases, with 11 bases separating them. CDR1 and CDR2 from the germline V gene are SQVTM and ANQGSEA. The CDR3 coding sequence is TGCAGCGTTGGTGCGGACTTTAATCAGCCCCAGCATTTT. It specifies CSVGADFNQPQHF.

This clonotype has just a few counts. The chain joins TRBV5-1 to TRBJ2-1; D tentatively reads TRBD1 or TRBD2 (5 bases each). The V gene lost 5 bases and the J gene lost 0 bases, with 12 bases spanning the gap. The CDR3 contains 15 residues. The germline CDR1 and CDR2 sequences are SGHRS and YFSETQ. The DNA of the CDR3 is TGCGCCAGCAGTGTGGGGGATAGCTCCTACAATGAGCAGTTCTTC. Protein: CASSVGDSSYNEQFF. The full variable domain, rest sourced from reference TRBV5-1 and TRBJ2-1, is KAGVTQTPRYLIKTRGQQVTLSCSPISGHRSVSWYQQTPGQGLQFLFEYFSETQRNKGNFPGRFSGRQFSNSRSEMNVSTLELGDSALYLCASSVGDSSYNEQFFGPGTRLTVL.

This clonotype was detected ten times or more. V usage is TRBV6-2 or TRBV6-3 and J usage is TRBJ1-1; D not resolved. Germline loops: CDR1 MNHEY, CDR2 SVGEGT. This CDR3 is 13 amino acids long. With 5 bases removed from V and 3 bases from J, the gap between germline ends came to 10 bases. This chain's CDR3 is CASSLHIDTEAFF. As DNA, the CDR3 is TGTGCCAGCAGTCTCCATATAGACACTGAAGCTTTCTTT.

At least ten counts were recorded for this clonotype. The rearrangement joins TRBV5-1 to TRBJ2-1; 8 nucleotides line up with TRBD2. CDR1 and CDR2 (germline): SGHRS, YFSETQ. The CDR3 is 18 amino acids. Trimming at V came to 1 base and at J to 6 bases, leaving 15 bases not matched to a gene. CDR3 coding DNA: TGCGCCAGCAGCTTGTGGGGGCCGGGACTAGGGCCTTTCAATGAGCAGTTCTTC. Translated, it gives CASSLWGPGLGPFNEQFF. Together with reference TRBV5-1 and TRBJ2-1, the CDR3 gives the full variable domain: KAGVTQTPRYLIKTRGQQVTLSCSPISGHRSVSWYQQTPGQGLQFLFEYFSETQRNKGNFPGRFSGRQFSNSRSEMNVSTLELGDSALYLCASSLWGPGLGPFNEQFFGPGTRLTVL.

The J gene is TRBJ1-4, the V gene TRBV29-1; tentative D call: TRBD1 (5 bases). The length of the CDR3 is 13 residues. Trimming removed 4 bases from V and 5 bases from J, with 11 bases in between. Germline V gene data show CDR1 as SQVTM and CDR2 as ANQGSEA. The CDR3: CSVAGAGNEKLFF. In DNA form, the CDR3 reads TGCAGCGTTGCCGGAGCAGGGAATGAAAAACTGTTTTTT.

This clonotype came up a few times. The chain employs TRBV10-3 and TRBJ1-5; TRBD1 might be the D (5 bases). V was cut by 4 bases and J by 0 bases, with 7 bases left in between. The CDR3 is 14 amino acids. The germline V gene has CDR1 ENHRY and CDR2 SYGVKD. The CDR3 region has the DNA TGTGCCATCAGTGCGACAGATAGCAATCAGCCCCAGCATTTT. It is translated as CAISATDSNQPQHF.

The gene calls are TRBV19 and TRBJ1-5; D not certain. The V and J ends lost 3 bases and 3 bases respectively, with 12 bases between them. This CDR3 has 15 amino acids. The germline V gene has CDR1 LNHDA and CDR2 SQIVND (reference sequence). The CDR3 protein is CASSIGTFINQPQHF. The CDR3 nucleotides read TGTGCCAGTAGTATCGGCACCTTTATCAATCAGCCCCAGCATTTT.

This clonotype was counted ten times or more. The V gene is TRBV29-1, the J gene TRBJ2-1; D might be TRBD2 (6 bases). This CDR3 has 12 amino acids. Germline V gives CDR1 SQVTM, CDR2 ANQGSEA. The ends were cut back, 1 base at V and 5 bases at J, with 6 bases in the middle. This CDR3 is CSVEGRDNEQFF. The DNA of the CDR3 is TGCAGCGTTGAAGGGAGGGACAATGAGCAGTTCTTC.

The CDR3 bases are TGCGCCAGCAGCAACCCGGCCCTAGCGGAGCTGAGGGAGACCCAGTACTTC. Translated: CASSNPALAELRETQYF. This chain links TRBV5-1 with TRBJ2-5; TRBD2 agrees at 7 bases. Germline V lookup: CDR1 SGHRS, CDR2 YFSETQ. V lost 4 bases to trimming and J lost 5 bases; unmatched junction nucleotides: 17. CDR3 size: 17 residues.

This clonotype was seen at least ten times. This sequence joins TRBV7-9 and TRBJ2-5, with a weak D call TRBD2 (6 bases). This CDR3 is 16 amino acids long. Germline V CDR1 and CDR2: SEHNR, FQNEAQ (reference sequence). V was trimmed by 4 bases and J by 8 bases, leaving 23 bases between them. The CDR3 protein is CASSSSKPSVPRTQYF. CDR3 nucleotides: TGTGCCAGCAGCTCCTCAAAGCCTAGCGTCCCTAGAACCCAGTACTTC.

This clonotype was seen ten or more times. The rearrangement uses TRBV7-2 and TRBJ1-5; unclear D gene. In germline, CDR1 is SGHTA, CDR2 FQGNSA. The V gene lost 1 base and the J gene lost 6 bases, with 16 bases spanning the gap. This CDR3 region has 16 residues. CDR3 in amino acids: CASSLEPPGSGQPQHF. The CDR3 DNA reads TGTGCCAGCAGCTTAGAGCCCCCCGGAAGCGGTCAGCCCCAGCATTTT.

This clonotype was seen many times. V usage is TRBV15 and J usage is TRBJ2-7; TRBD1 might be the D (6 bases). Germline CDR1 reads LNHNV; CDR2 reads YYDKDF (reference sequence). The V gene lost 3 bases and the J gene lost 5 bases, with 11 bases spanning the gap. This CDR3 comprises 13 residues. The CDR3 sequence: CATSRGTSDEQYF. The DNA for the CDR3 is TGTGCCACCAGCAGGGGGACATCCGACGAGCAGTACTTC. The full variable domain, with the rest looked up from reference TRBV15 and TRBJ2-7, is DAMVIQNPRYQVTQFGKPVTLSCSQTLNHNVMYWYQQKSSQAPKLLFHYYDKDFNNEADTPDNFQSRRPNTSFCFLDIRSPGLGDTAMYLCATSRGTSDEQYFGPGTRLTVT.

This clonotype has ten or more counts. The chain is built from TRBV18 and TRBJ2-1, with D possibly called TRBD1 or TRBD2 (5 bases each). V lost 2 bases to trimming and J lost 6 bases, with 20 bases between them. Germline V lookup: CDR1 KGHSH, CDR2 LQKENI. The CDR3 is 17 residues long. The CDR3 protein is CASSPFAPGRLGNEQFF. The CDR3 DNA is TGTGCCAGCTCACCATTTGCCCCGGGGCGGCTTGGCAATGAGCAGTTCTTC.

This clonotype came up many times. V and J are TRBV7-2 and TRBJ2-1, with no clear D. Germline V gives CDR1 SGHTA, CDR2 FQGNSA. Trimming removed 5 bases at V and 4 bases at J, with 9 bases between. The CDR3 runs 13 residues. The CDR3 loop reads CASSPPLYNEQFF. The CDR3, as DNA: TGTGCCAGCAGCCCGCCCCTATACAATGAGCAGTTCTTC.

With regard to this clonotype: Since a much larger clone is just one base distant, this may be a read error. The chain is built from TRBV28 and TRBJ2-5, with D possibly matching TRBD1 (6 bases). From germline, CDR1 is MDHEN and CDR2 SYDVKM. V shed 5 bases and J shed 1 base, with 14 bases lying between them. The CDR3 covers 15 residues. CDR3 in DNA: TGTGCCAGCAGTCCCATAGGGGGTTCCCAAGAGACCCAGTACTTC. Protein product: CASSPIGGSQETQYF.

This clonotype came up many times. This sequence joins TRBV5-1 and TRBJ2-1, with 7 bases matching TRBD2. Germline V gene sequence: CDR1 SGHRS, CDR2 YFSETQ. V trimming: 4 bases; J trimming: 2 bases; junction bases outside the gene matches: 3. CDR3 length: 14 amino acids. The CDR3 DNA reads TGCGCCAGCAGCGAAAGCGGGGCCTACAATGAGCAGTTCTTC. The encoded protein is CASSESGAYNEQFF.